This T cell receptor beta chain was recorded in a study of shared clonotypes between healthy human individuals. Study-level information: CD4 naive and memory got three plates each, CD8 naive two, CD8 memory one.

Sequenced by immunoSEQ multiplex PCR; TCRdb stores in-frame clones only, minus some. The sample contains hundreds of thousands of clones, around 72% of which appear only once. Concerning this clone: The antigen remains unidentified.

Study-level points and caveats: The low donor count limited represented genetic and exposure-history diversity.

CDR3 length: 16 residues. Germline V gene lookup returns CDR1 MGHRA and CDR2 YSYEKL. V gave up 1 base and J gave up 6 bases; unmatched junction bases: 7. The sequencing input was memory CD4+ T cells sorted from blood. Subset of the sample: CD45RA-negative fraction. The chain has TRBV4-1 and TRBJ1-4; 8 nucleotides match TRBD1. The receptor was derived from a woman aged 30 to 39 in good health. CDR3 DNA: TGCGCCAGCAGCCAAGCCGCGACAGGGGAAGATGAAAAACTGTTTTTT. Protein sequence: CASSQAATGEDEKLFF.